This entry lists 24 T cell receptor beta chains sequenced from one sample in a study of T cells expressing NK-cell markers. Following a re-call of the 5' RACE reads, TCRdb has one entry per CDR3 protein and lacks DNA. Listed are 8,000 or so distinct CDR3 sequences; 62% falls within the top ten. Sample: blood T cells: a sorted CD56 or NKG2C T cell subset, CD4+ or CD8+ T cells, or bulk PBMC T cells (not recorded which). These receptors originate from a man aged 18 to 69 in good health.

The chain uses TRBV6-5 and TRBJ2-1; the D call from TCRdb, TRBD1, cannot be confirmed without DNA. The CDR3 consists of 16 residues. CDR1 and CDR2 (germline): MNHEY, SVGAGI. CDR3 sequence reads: CASTAVPGQGFDEQFF.

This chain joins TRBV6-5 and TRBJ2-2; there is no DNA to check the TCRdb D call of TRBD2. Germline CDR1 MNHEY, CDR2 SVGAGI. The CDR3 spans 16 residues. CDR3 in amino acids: CASSYSGGANTGELFF.

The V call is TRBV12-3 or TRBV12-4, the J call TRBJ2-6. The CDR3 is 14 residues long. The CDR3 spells CASRQSSGANVLTF.

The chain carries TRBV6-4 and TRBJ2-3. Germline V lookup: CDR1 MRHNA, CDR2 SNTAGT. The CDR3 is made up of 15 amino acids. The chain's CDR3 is CASSDGGSSTDTQYF.

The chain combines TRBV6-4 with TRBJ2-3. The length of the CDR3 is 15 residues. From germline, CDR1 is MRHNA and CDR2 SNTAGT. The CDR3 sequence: CASSEGRLDADTQYF.

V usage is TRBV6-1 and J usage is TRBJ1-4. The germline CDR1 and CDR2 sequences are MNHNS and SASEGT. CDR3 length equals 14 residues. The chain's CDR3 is CASSADQGPEKLFF.

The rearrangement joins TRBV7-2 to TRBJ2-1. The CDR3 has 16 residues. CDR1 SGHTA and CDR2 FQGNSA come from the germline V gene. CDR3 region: CASSLDAYSSYNEQFF.

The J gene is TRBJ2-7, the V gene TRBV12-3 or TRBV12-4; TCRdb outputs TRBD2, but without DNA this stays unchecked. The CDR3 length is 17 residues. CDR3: CASSPSGGSGVSYEQYF.

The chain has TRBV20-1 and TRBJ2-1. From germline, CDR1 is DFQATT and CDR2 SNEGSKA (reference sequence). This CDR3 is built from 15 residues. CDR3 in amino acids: CSARDVQSSYNEQFF.

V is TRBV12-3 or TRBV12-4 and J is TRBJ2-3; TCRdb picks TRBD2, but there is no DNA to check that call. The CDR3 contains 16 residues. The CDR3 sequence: CASSFDGGGARDTQYF.

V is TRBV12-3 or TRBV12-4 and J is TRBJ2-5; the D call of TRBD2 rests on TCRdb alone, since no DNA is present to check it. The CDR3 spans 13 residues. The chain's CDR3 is CASNSGGAGTQYF.

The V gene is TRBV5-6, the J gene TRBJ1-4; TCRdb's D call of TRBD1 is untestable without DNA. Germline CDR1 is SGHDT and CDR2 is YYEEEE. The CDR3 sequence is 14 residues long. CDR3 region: CASSLGQGGEKLFF.

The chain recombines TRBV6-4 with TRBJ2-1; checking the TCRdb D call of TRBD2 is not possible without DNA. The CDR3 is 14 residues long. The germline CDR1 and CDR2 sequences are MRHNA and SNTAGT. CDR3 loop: CASICRCGNNEQFF.

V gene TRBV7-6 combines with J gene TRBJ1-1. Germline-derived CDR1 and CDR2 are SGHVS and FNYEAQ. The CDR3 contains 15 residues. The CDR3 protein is CASTKWRGRHTEAFF.

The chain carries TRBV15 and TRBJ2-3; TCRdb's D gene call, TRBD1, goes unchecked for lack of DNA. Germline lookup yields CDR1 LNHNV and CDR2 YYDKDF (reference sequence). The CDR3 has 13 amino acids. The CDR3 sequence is CATRDRGADTQYF.

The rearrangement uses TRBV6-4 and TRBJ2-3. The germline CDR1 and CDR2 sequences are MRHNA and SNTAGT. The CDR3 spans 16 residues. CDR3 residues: CASSDVVATSTDTQYF.

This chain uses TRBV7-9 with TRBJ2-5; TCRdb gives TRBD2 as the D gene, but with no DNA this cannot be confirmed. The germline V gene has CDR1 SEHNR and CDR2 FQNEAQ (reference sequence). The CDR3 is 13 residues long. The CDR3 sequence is CASSEAGSETQYF. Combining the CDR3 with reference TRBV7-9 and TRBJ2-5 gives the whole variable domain DTGVSQNPRHKITKRGQNVTFRCDPISEHNRLYWYRQTLGQGPEFLTYFQNEAQLEKSRLLSDRFSAERPKGSFSTLEIQRTEQGDSAMYLCASSEAGSETQYFGPGTRLLVL.

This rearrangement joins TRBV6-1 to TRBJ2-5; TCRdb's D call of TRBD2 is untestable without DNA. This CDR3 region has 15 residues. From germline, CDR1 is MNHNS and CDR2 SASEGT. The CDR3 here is CASSQGLAGSETQYF.

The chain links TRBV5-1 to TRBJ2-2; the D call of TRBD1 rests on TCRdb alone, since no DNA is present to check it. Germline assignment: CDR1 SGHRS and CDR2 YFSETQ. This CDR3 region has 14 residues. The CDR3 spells CASRDSANTGELFF.

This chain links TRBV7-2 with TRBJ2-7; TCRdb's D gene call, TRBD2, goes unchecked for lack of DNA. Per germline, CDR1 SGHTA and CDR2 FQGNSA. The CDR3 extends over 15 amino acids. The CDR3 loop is CASSSASGLSYEQYF.

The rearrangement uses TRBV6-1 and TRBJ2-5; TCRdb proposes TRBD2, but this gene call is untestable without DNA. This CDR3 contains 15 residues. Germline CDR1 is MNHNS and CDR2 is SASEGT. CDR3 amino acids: CASSESSGGQETQYF.

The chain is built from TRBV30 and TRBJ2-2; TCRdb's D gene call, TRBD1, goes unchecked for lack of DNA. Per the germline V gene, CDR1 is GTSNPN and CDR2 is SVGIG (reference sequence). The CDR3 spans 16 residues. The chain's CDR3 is CAWDGTETPNTGELFF.

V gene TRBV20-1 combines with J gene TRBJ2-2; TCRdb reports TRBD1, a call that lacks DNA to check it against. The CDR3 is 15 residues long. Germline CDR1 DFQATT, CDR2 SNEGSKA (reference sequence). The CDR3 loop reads CSARIRDRDTGELFF.

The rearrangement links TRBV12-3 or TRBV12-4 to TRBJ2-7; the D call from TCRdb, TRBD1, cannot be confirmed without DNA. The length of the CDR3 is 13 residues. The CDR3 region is CASSLDRTYEQYF.